A selection of T cell receptor beta chains follows, all from one sample in a study of T cell responses to AZD1222 COVID-19 vaccine. Assay used: immunoSEQ multiplex PCR; TCRdb lists only in-frame clones, some missing. This sample has over 100,000 clones; approximately 86% occur once, and the top ten carry 2.5% to 3%. The source material was peripheral blood, sampled 28 days after the second AZD1222 dose. These TCRs come from an adult who received the AZD1222 COVID-19 vaccine. Each CDR3 is given with its conserved first and last residue. A D gene is named only where the DNA matches it firmly. Rows give clone size only sometimes, using once, few, many, or a class for an expanded clone.

J gene | V gene | D gene | clone size | CDR3 protein | CDR3 DNA
TRBJ2-3 | TRBV7-8 | NA | NA | CASSRTRGDTQYF | TGTGCCAGCAGCCGAACTCGGGGGGATACGCAGTATTTT
TRBJ1-1 | TRBV7-3 | TRBD1 | NA | CASSLGITGAEAFF | TGTGCCAGCAGCTTAGGAATAACAGGGGCTGAAGCTTTCTTT
TRBJ1-5 | TRBV19 | NA | NA | CASWDRRNQPQHF | TGTGCCAGTTGGGACCGACGCAATCAGCCCCAGCATTTT
TRBJ2-3 | TRBV4-2 | NA | few | CASSQQRAADTQYF | TGTGCCAGCAGCCAACAGCGAGCAGCAGATACGCAGTATTTT
TRBJ2-3 | TRBV11-2 | NA | once | CASSLGRSLTSTDTQYF | TGTGCCAGCAGCTTAGGGAGGTCGCTAACCAGCACAGATACGCAGTATTTT
TRBJ1-3 | TRBV5-6 | NA | NA | CASSLGVLTGNTIYF | TGTGCCAGCAGCTTGGGGGTATTGACTGGAAACACCATATATTTT
TRBJ1-2 | TRBV29-1 | NA | NA | CSTRRGAGEGYTF | TGCAGCACCCGACGCGGTGCAGGGGAAGGCTACACCTTC
TRBJ2-5 | TRBV28 | TRBD2 | NA | CASSLYGSGGGETQYF | TGTGCCAGCAGTTTATACGGTAGCGGGGGAGGAGAGACCCAGTACTTC
TRBJ1-5 | TRBV24-1 | NA | once | CATSDGDGPKNQPQHF | TGTGCCACCAGTGATGGGGACGGACCAAAGAATCAGCCCCAGCATTTT
TRBJ1-2 | TRBV6-1 | NA | NA | CASSERGGYTF | TGTGCCAGCAGTGAAAGGGGGGGCTACACCTTC
TRBJ2-7 | TRBV18 | NA | NA | CASSLGSSYEQYF | TGTGCCAGCTCACTAGGGAGCTCCTACGAGCAGTACTTC
TRBJ2-7 | TRBV5-1 | TRBD1 | NA | CASSSGTGLTYEQYF | TGCGCCAGCAGCTCGGGGACAGGACTAACCTACGAGCAGTACTTC
TRBJ2-2 | TRBV5-1 | NA | NA | CASSFQGGRTGELFF | TGCGCCAGCAGCTTTCAGGGGGGAAGAACCGGGGAGCTGTTTTTT
TRBJ1-5 | TRBV10-3 | NA | NA | CAAGWGGNQPQHF | TGTGCCGCCGGTTGGGGGGGCAATCAGCCCCAGCATTTT
TRBJ1-1 | TRBV7-9 | NA | few | CASSELTGEAFF | TGTGCCAGCAGCGAACTTACGGGTGAAGCTTTCTTT
TRBJ2-3 | TRBV10-3 | TRBD1 | NA | CAISATGGFTDTQYF | TGTGCCATCAGCGCAACAGGGGGTTTCACAGATACGCAGTATTTT
TRBJ1-6 | TRBV5-1 | NA | NA | CASSNSAISSYNSPLHF | TGCGCCAGCAGCAATTCAGCTATTAGCTCCTATAATTCACCCCTCCACTTT
TRBJ2-1 | TRBV21-1 | NA | NA | CASSLQLAGWWFF | TGTGCCAGCAGCTTACAACTAGCGGGGTGGTGGTTCTTC
TRBJ2-7 | TRBV5-1 | NA | NA | CASSLEDSTSEQYF | TGCGCCAGCAGCTTGGAGGACAGCACTTCCGAGCAGTACTTC
TRBJ2-7 | TRBV7-2 | NA | NA | CASSQDRISYEQYF | TGTGCCAGCAGCCAAGACAGGATCTCCTACGAGCAGTACTTC
TRBJ1-5 | TRBV27 | NA | NA | CASSLWVNQPQHF | TGTGCCAGCAGTTTATGGGTCAATCAGCCCCAGCATTTT
TRBJ1-1 | TRBV28 | NA | NA | CASSSGRTEAFF | TGTGCCAGCAGCTCAGGACGGACTGAAGCTTTCTTT
TRBJ2-7 | TRBV29-1 | TRBD1 | many | CSVEEGQGAGYEQYF | TGCAGCGTTGAAGAAGGGCAGGGGGCAGGGTACGAGCAGTACTTC
TRBJ2-7 | TRBV14 | NA | NA | CASSQVVGSYEQYF | TGTGCCAGCAGCCAAGTCGTCGGATCCTACGAGCAGTACTTC
TRBJ2-7 | TRBV6-5 | TRBD1 | NA | CASSPTRDRYNQYF | TGTGCCAGCAGCCCAACCCGGGACAGATACAACCAGTACTTC
TRBJ1-4 | TRBV5-3 | NA | NA | CARSLERKTNEKLFF | TGTGCCAGAAGCTTGGAGCGGAAAACAAATGAAAAACTGTTTTTT
TRBJ2-1 | TRBV5-4 | TRBD1 | NA | CASSLEGARYNEQFF | TGTGCCAGCAGCTTGGAGGGGGCAAGGTACAATGAGCAGTTCTTC
TRBJ2-7 | TRBV4-3 | NA | NA | CASSQARGAEQYF | TGCGCCAGCAGCCAAGCTAGGGGGGCCGAGCAGTACTTC
TRBJ2-7 | TRBV3-1/TRBV3-2 | TRBD1 | NA | CASSQAPTGIPYEQYF | TGTGCCAGCAGCCAAGCCCCGACAGGGATACCTTACGAGCAGTACTTC